This T cell receptor beta chain appears in the sequencing data of a study of T cell responses to AZD1222 COVID-19 vaccine. Germline-derived CDR1 and CDR2 are MNHEY and SVGAGI. The CDR3 length is 11 residues. V dropped 6 bases and J dropped 6 bases, with 8 bases sitting between them. Sequencing was performed with immunoSEQ multiplex PCR; in TCRdb, only in-frame clones are kept and a portion is missing. Among 66,000 or so clones, more than 75% were seen once, and the ten largest hold 15% to 20%. Sequences were derived from peripheral blood, sampled on day 0 of AZD1222 vaccination. J is TRBJ1-2 and V is TRBV6-5, with D uncertain. The TCR originated in an adult in good health. The CDR3 coding sequence is TGTGCCAGCAGCCGAGGTGATGGCTACACCTTC. Translation: CASSRGDGYTF.